This TCR beta chain came from a study of technical replicates of blood from several donors. TCRdb keeps only in-frame clones here, not all; method: immunoSEQ multiplex PCR. Of 75,000 to 95,000 clones in the sample, less than 96% were seen once. The junction had 5 bases not matched to a gene; V was cut back by 3 bases and J by 7 bases. CDR1 is SGHVS and CDR2 is FNYEAQ in the germline V gene. The CDR3 extends over 16 amino acids. The TCR was taken from a human donor in good health. The chain uses TRBV7-6 and TRBJ2-2, with TRBD2 matching 13 bases. The sample was T cells isolated from PBMCs. The CDR3 spells CASSLGTSGTVGELFF. CDR3 sequence (DNA): TGTGCCAGCAGCTTGGGGACTAGCGGGACGGTCGGGGAGCTGTTTTTT.